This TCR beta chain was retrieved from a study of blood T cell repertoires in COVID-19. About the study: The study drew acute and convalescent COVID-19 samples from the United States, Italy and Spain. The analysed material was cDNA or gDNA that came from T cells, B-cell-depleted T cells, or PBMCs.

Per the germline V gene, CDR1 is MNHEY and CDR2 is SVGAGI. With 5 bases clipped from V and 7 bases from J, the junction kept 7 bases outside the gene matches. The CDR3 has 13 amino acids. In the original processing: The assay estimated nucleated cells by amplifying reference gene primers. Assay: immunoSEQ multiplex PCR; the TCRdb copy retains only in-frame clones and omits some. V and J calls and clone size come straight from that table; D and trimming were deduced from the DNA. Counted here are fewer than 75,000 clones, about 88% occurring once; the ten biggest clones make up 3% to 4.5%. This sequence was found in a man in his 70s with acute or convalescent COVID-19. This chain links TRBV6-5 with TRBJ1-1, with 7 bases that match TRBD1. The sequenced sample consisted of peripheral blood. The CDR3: CASSRPGTVEAFF. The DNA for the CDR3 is TGTGCCAGCAGTCGACCGGGGACAGTTGAAGCTTTCTTT.